Below are 30 T cell receptor beta chains sequenced from a single sample in a study of Ad26.COV2.S vaccination and SARS-CoV-2 variants. Documented treatment: some 20 received Ad26.COV2.S at low or high dose, single or two shots; roughly five received placebo; per-sample allocation not given. Day 63 after the first injection of vaccine or placebo was the sampling time. Sequencing used immunoSEQ multiplex PCR; TCRdb keeps in-frame clones, though not all of them. The sample records some 370,000 clones, about four fifths being singletons. The material was peripheral blood, obtained in a trial of Ad26.COV2.S vaccine versus placebo. Receptors were obtained from a person aged 18-65 years who received the Ad26.COV2.S COVID-19 vaccine or a placebo.

This sequence joins TRBV18 and TRBJ1-1; D remains unclear. Germline assignment: CDR1 KGHSH and CDR2 LQKENI. CDR3 size: 12 residues. Trimming left V 6 bases short and J 2 bases short, with 7 bases between. As DNA, the CDR3 is TGTGCCAGCTCGCGCACCAACACTGAAGCTTTCTTT. Translating gives CASSRTNTEAFF.

This sequence joins TRBV10-2 and TRBJ2-1; a possible D gene is TRBD2 (6 bases). This CDR3 has 16 amino acids. Per the germline V gene, CDR1 is WSHSY and CDR2 is SAAADI. V was shortened by 6 bases and J by 6 bases, with 21 bases between the two germline ends. The CDR3 region has the DNA TGCGCCAGCAGGGATATTAGCGGCCCAGTAGGCAATGAGCAGTTCTTC. As protein: CASRDISGPVGNEQFF.

The rearrangement links TRBV12-5 to TRBJ2-1, with D unresolved. V lost 9 bases and J lost 6, with 24 bases in between. Germline V gene data show CDR1 as LGHNT and CDR2 as FRNRAP. The CDR3 contains 16 residues. The CDR3 loop is CARNPTVQVPGNEQFF. CDR3 sequence (DNA): TGTGCTAGAAATCCCACGGTGCAGGTCCCGGGCAATGAGCAGTTCTTC.

In this sample, this clone turned up once. The V call is TRBV6-5, the J call TRBJ1-6; D is unresolved. Germline V CDR1 and CDR2: MNHEY, SVGAGI. There are 14 residues in the CDR3. The V gene lost 2 bases and the J gene lost 7 bases, with 9 bases spanning the gap. The CDR3 sequence: CASSYVAGNSPLHF. CDR3 sequence (DNA): TGTGCCAGCAGTTACGTGGCGGGGAATTCACCCCTCCACTTT.

This clone was recorded a few times. This chain uses TRBV5-1 with TRBJ2-1; D not certain. The CDR3 runs 16 residues. Germline V gene sequence: CDR1 SGHRS, CDR2 YFSETQ. The germline V and J ends were trimmed by 0 bases and 4 bases, with 14 bases remaining between them. CDR3 in amino acids: CASSLAGRDAYNEQFF. The CDR3 DNA reads TGCGCCAGCAGCTTGGCCGGTAGGGATGCGTACAATGAGCAGTTCTTC.

The sample holds one count of this clone. In the same sample, other DNA sequences code for this CDR3. The J gene is TRBJ1-2, the V gene TRBV18; 7 bases align to TRBD1. V gave up 1 base and J gave up 3 bases; unmatched junction bases: 2. CDR1 is KGHSH and CDR2 is LQKENI in the germline V gene. The CDR3 consists of 14 residues. For the CDR3, the DNA is TGTGCCAGCTCACCACGACAGGGAGACTATGGCTACACCTTC. It yields the protein CASSPRQGDYGYTF.

The chain combines TRBV7-2 with TRBJ1-1; D is ambiguous. This CDR3 region has 15 residues. Looked up from germline, CDR1 is SGHTA and CDR2 is FQGNSA. The V end lost 1 base, the J end lost 1 base, and 10 bases lay between the germline ends. The CDR3 is CASSLGPARNTEAFF. CDR3 coding DNA: TGTGCCAGCAGCTTAGGTCCGGCGAGGAACACTGAAGCTTTCTTT. Full variable domain (outside the CDR3, taken from reference TRBV7-2 and TRBJ1-1): GAGVSQSPSNKVTEKGKDVELRCDPISGHTALYWYRQSLGQGLEFLIYFQGNSAPDKSGLPSDRFSAERTGGSVSTLTIQRTQQEDSAVYLCASSLGPARNTEAFFGQGTRLTVV.

The chain combines TRBV24-1 with TRBJ2-5, with D perhaps matching TRBD1 (6 bases). Per the germline V gene, CDR1 is KGHDR and CDR2 is SFDVKD. V lost 4 bases and J lost 3, with 11 bases in between. This CDR3 comprises 14 residues. CDR3 protein: CATSELGAKETQYF. CDR3 DNA sequence: TGTGCCACCAGTGAATTGGGGGCTAAAGAGACCCAGTACTTC.

The chain is built from TRBV5-1 and TRBJ2-7, with 11 bases lining up with TRBD2. Germline V gene sequence: CDR1 SGHRS, CDR2 YFSETQ. This CDR3 contains 18 residues. Losses at the gene ends were 4 bases for V and 5 bases for J; bases not matched to a gene: 17. CDR3 region: CASSPDPKTSGINHEQYF. CDR3 DNA: TGCGCCAGCAGCCCGGACCCCAAGACTAGCGGGATTAATCACGAGCAGTACTTC.

The V call is TRBV5-4, the J call TRBJ1-1, with D unclear. Germline CDR1 SGHNT, CDR2 YYREEE (reference sequence). V dropped 2 bases and J dropped 3 bases, with 14 bases sitting between them. This CDR3 has 15 residues. The CDR3 DNA reads as TGTGCCAGCAGCTTATCAAGGGATCTGGACACTGAAGCTTTCTTT. Residues: CASSLSRDLDTEAFF.

The rearrangement links TRBV7-9 to TRBJ2-7, with 7 bases matching TRBD1. This CDR3 is 14 amino acids long. V dropped 1 base and J dropped 2; count of bases not matched to a gene: 2. Germline V gives CDR1 SEHNR, CDR2 FQNEAQ (reference sequence). In DNA, the CDR3 is TGTGCCAGCAGCTTAGAACAGGGGCCCTACGAGCAGTACTTC. Translating it yields CASSLEQGPYEQYF.

This clone was detected once. The genes are TRBV2 and TRBJ1-1; D not resolved. This CDR3 is 13 amino acids long. Germline V gene sequence: CDR1 SNHLY, CDR2 FYNNEI. Trimming left V 5 bases short and J 0 bases short, with 7 bases between. Here the CDR3 reads CASSQRMNTEAFF. In DNA form, the CDR3 reads TGTGCCAGCAGTCAACGGATGAACACTGAAGCTTTCTTT. Filled out from reference TRBV2 and TRBJ1-1, the complete variable domain reads EPEVTQTPSHQVTQMGQEVILRCVPISNHLYFYWYRQILGQKVEFLVSFYNNEISEKSEIFDDQFSVERPDGSNFTLKIRSTKLEDSAMYFCASSQRMNTEAFFGQGTRLTVV.

This chain's CDR3 is CASSLTGYEQYF. The CDR3 DNA sequence: TGTGCCAGCAGCTTAACGGGGTACGAGCAGTACTTC. The chain has TRBV7-9 and TRBJ2-7; perhaps TRBD2 as D (5 bases). The germline gives CDR1 SEHNR, CDR2 FQNEAQ (reference sequence). This CDR3 has 12 residues. V was cut by 2 bases and J by 4 bases, with 6 bases left in between.

This chain links TRBV12-5 with TRBJ1-2; D is unresolved. V was cut by 6 bases and J by 5 bases, with 7 bases left in between. The germline CDR1 and CDR2 sequences are LGHNT and FRNRAP. This CDR3 region has 11 residues. The CDR3 is CASGKGYGYTF. In nucleotides, the CDR3 is TGTGCTAGTGGGAAGGGTTATGGCTACACCTTC. Looking up the rest from reference TRBV12-5 and TRBJ1-2 gives the full variable domain: DARVTQTPRHKVTEMGQEVTMRCQPILGHNTVFWYRQTMMQGLELLAYFRNRAPLDDSGMPKDRFSAEMPDATLATLKIQPSEPRDSAVYFCASGKGYGYTFGSGTRLTVV.

The chain uses TRBV3-1 (or the pseudogene TRBV3-2) and TRBJ2-7; no clear D. Trimming took off 4 bases at V and 3 bases at J, with 10 bases between the two ends. There are 13 residues in the CDR3. Germline-derived CDR1 and CDR2 are LGHDT and YNNKEL (reference sequence). In DNA, the CDR3 is TGTGCCAGCAGCCTTGGGCGCGGCTACGAGCAGTACTTC. It specifies CASSLGRGYEQYF.

The CDR3 DNA sequence: TGTGCCAGCAGCTGGGGGGGGCGGCCCAATGAGCAGTTCTTC. Its protein product is CASSWGGRPNEQFF. This chain uses TRBV7-8 with TRBJ2-1, with a possible D match to TRBD2 (7 bases). The CDR3 extends over 14 amino acids. The germline V and J ends were trimmed by 4 bases and 6 bases, with 13 bases remaining between them. The germline CDR1 and CDR2 sequences are SGHVS and FQNEAQ.

The J gene is TRBJ1-2, the V gene TRBV6-6; 7 bases agree with TRBD1. This CDR3 is 15 amino acids long. With V trimmed by 5 bases and J by 5 bases, 11 bases remained unmatched. Germline V lookup: CDR1 MNHNY, CDR2 SVGAGI (reference sequence). The CDR3 region is CASSGPDRSRYGYTF. For the CDR3, the DNA is TGTGCCAGCAGTGGACCGGACAGGAGCCGTTATGGCTACACCTTC.

This clone showed up just once. This chain connects TRBV29-1 to TRBJ1-1; D is undetermined. The CDR3 contains 12 residues. Deletions cut 4 bases from V and 5 bases from J, with 11 bases between. CDR1 SQVTM and CDR2 ANQGSEA come from the germline V gene. This CDR3 reads CSVVMGRTEAFF. The CDR3 DNA follows: TGCAGCGTTGTCATGGGTAGGACTGAAGCTTTCTTT.

This clone was recorded a few times. The gene calls are TRBV5-1 and TRBJ2-7; D tentatively fits TRBD1 or TRBD2 (5 bases each). CDR3 length: 16 amino acids. Per germline, CDR1 SGHRS and CDR2 YFSETQ. V lost 2 bases to trimming and J lost 6 bases, with 21 bases between them. This chain's CDR3 is CASSFSLGATRGEQYF. The CDR3 DNA follows: TGCGCCAGCAGCTTCTCCCTCGGGGCCACCCGGGGCGAGCAGTACTTC.

This chain connects TRBV27 to TRBJ2-7, with TRBD2 matching over 9 bases. Trimming removed 6 bases from V and 3 bases from J; junction bases left unmatched: 9. Per the germline V gene, CDR1 is MNHEY and CDR2 is SMNVEV (reference sequence). The CDR3 is 15 amino acids. In DNA form, the CDR3 reads TGTGCCAGCAGCCGTAGCGGGGGCCTCCGCTACGAGCAGTACTTC. Residues: CASSRSGGLRYEQYF.

This rearrangement joins TRBV7-7 to TRBJ2-3; TRBD2 matches at 8 bases. CDR1 SSHAT and CDR2 FNYEAQ come from the germline V gene (reference sequence). The ends lost 6 bases at V and 0 bases at J; junction bases unmatched: 5. CDR3 size: 15 residues. The chain's CDR3 is CASSSGLASTDTQYF. CDR3 sequence (DNA): TGTGCCAGCAGTAGCGGACTAGCTAGCACAGATACGCAGTATTTT.

The chain carries TRBV5-1 and TRBJ1-2, with 8 bases identical to TRBD1. CDR3 size: 15 residues. Unmatched junction bases numbered 5, after V lost 4 bases and J lost 0 bases. Germline values: CDR1 SGHRS, CDR2 YFSETQ. The CDR3 DNA is TGCGCCAGCAGCGACGGACAGGGTCCTAACTATGGCTACACCTTC. It specifies CASSDGQGPNYGYTF.

The chain links TRBV5-1 to TRBJ2-5; D perhaps matches TRBD1 (6 bases). The length of the CDR3 is 14 residues. V dropped 4 bases and J dropped 2 bases, with 12 bases sitting between them. The germline V gene encodes CDR1 SGHRS and CDR2 YFSETQ. The CDR3 region has the DNA TGCGCCAGCAGCCGGGCCGGGACACAAGAGACCCAGTACTTC. Translating gives CASSRAGTQETQYF.

J is TRBJ2-1 and V is TRBV7-9; 9 nucleotides agree with TRBD2. This CDR3 spans 17 amino acids. Unmatched junction bases numbered 10, after V lost 6 bases and J lost 1 base. The germline V gene has CDR1 SEHNR and CDR2 FQNEAQ (reference sequence). The CDR3 reads CASSDAGGPRSYNEQFF. In DNA, the CDR3 is TGTGCCAGCAGTGATGCGGGAGGGCCCCGGTCCTACAATGAGCAGTTCTTC.

This clone was seen only a few times. This chain uses TRBV7-3 with TRBJ2-1, with D perhaps TRBD1 or TRBD2 (5 bases each). V was pared by 5 bases and J by 3 bases, with 17 bases between. In germline, CDR1 is SGHTA, CDR2 FQGTGA. This CDR3 is 16 amino acids long. The CDR3 DNA reads as TGTGCCAGCAGCGACCGTGAGGGGTCGAACTACAATGAGCAGTTCTTC. It yields the protein CASSDREGSNYNEQFF.

The chain joins TRBV6-5 to TRBJ2-1, with D hard to call. The CDR3 is made up of 15 amino acids. Germline CDR1 MNHEY, CDR2 SVGAGI. V lost 5 bases and J 0 bases, leaving 11 bases between the germline ends. CDR3 sequence: CASSRRAGSYNEQFF. CDR3 DNA sequence: TGTGCCAGCAGTCGAAGGGCTGGCTCCTACAATGAGCAGTTCTTC.

CDR3 residues: CASSVAEYYEQYF. DNA for the CDR3: TGTGCCAGCAGCGTAGCAGAATACTACGAGCAGTACTTC. The gene calls are TRBV9 and TRBJ2-7; unclear D gene. The ends were cut back, 0 bases at V and 3 bases at J, with 7 bases in the middle. Per germline, CDR1 SGDLS and CDR2 YYNGEE. CDR3 length: 13 amino acids.

The chain combines TRBV11-2 with TRBJ1-1; tentatively, D is TRBD1 (6 bases). Germline V lookup: CDR1 SGHAT, CDR2 FQNNGV. V shed 5 bases and J shed 7 bases, with 23 bases lying between them. The CDR3 is 16 amino acids. CDR3 nucleotides: TGTGCCAGCAGCCCCCTCAGAGGGGGGTTCTGGGTTGAAGCTTTCTTT. It is translated as CASSPLRGGFWVEAFF.

This chain links TRBV7-9 with TRBJ2-1, with 12 bases identical to TRBD1. The trim removed 4 bases at V and 9 bases at J, leaving 4 bases unmatched. The CDR3 runs 14 residues. Germline loops: CDR1 SEHNR, CDR2 FQNEAQ (reference sequence). CDR3: CASSSWDRGREQFF. Written as DNA, the CDR3 is TGTGCCAGCAGCTCCTGGGACAGGGGGCGTGAGCAGTTCTTC.

The genes are TRBV30 and TRBJ2-3, with 9 bases fitting TRBD2. The CDR3 spans 15 residues. J lost 2 bases, V lost 3 bases, and 6 bases had no gene match. Germline assignment: CDR1 GTSNPN and CDR2 SVGIG (reference sequence). CDR3 sequence reads: CAWSRLAVATDTQYF. The CDR3 DNA is TGTGCCTGGAGCCGACTAGCGGTTGCCACAGATACGCAGTATTTT.